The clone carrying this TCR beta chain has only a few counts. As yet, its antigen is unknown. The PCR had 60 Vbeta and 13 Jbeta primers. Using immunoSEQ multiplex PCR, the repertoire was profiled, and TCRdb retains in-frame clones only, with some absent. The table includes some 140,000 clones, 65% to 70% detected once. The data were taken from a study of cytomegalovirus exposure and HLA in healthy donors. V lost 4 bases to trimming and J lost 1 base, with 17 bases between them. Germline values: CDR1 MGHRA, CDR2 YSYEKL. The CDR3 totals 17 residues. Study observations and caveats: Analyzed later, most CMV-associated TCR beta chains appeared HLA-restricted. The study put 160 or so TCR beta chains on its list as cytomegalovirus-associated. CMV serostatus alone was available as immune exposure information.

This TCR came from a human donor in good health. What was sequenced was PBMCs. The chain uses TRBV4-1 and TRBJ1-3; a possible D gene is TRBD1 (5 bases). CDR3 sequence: CASSRGNWGVSGNTIYF. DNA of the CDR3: TGCGCCAGCAGCCGGGGGAATTGGGGGGTGTCTGGAAACACCATATATTTT.